This T cell receptor beta chain was sequenced during a study of blood T cells in healthy people across ages. Study results and caveats: Among long-lived donors, naive CD4+ cells were more numerous and diversity higher than in aged donors.

For the second PCR, which ran for about 7 to 11 cycles, a sample-barcoded 5' primer and a J-beta primer mix were used. TCRdb used MiXCR to reprocess the 5' RACE reads, holding one entry per CDR3 protein. The profile shows approximately 360,000 distinct CDR3 sequences, about 55% of them singletons. This clonotype showed up just a few times. Its antigen remains unidentified. Trimming took 5 bases from V and 4 from J; bases not matched to a gene: 9. This CDR3 has 15 residues. Germline assignment: CDR1 SGHRS and CDR2 YFSETQ. The TCR originated in a man aged 60 to 75 in good health. Material: blood. The V and J genes are TRBV5-1 and TRBJ2-3, with 8 bases identical to TRBD2. CDR3 sequence (DNA): TGCGCCAGCAGGCCTCTAGCGGGCGGATCAGATACGCAGTATTTT. Translated, it gives CASRPLAGGSDTQYF.